Following are 9 T cell receptor beta chains from one sample sequenced in a study of T cell responses to AZD1222 COVID-19 vaccine. Measured with immunoSEQ multiplex PCR; TCRdb has only the in-frame clones, and not every one. Found here are 100,000 to 120,000 clones, roughly 87% of them singletons; the top ten hold 3% to 3.5%. The source was peripheral blood, collected on day 0 of MenACWY control vaccination. The origin of the receptors is an adult in good health.

V gene TRBV2 combines with J gene TRBJ1-6; possibly TRBD1 for D (5 bases). Germline CDR1 is SNHLY and CDR2 is FYNNEI. This CDR3 is 16 amino acids long. The V end was cut by 9 bases, the J end by 12 bases, with 27 bases between. CDR3 sequence reads: CASHPPGRGEERPLHF. CDR3 sequence (DNA): TGTGCCAGTCACCCCCCGGGGCGGGGGGAGGAAAGACCCCTCCACTTT. Full variable domain (outside the CDR3, taken from reference TRBV2 and TRBJ1-6): EPEVTQTPSHQVTQMGQEVILRCVPISNHLYFYWYRQILGQKVEFLVSFYNNEISEKSEIFDDQFSVERPDGSNFTLKIRSTKLEDSAMYFCASHPPGRGEERPLHFGNGTRLTVT.

The chain combines TRBV7-2 with TRBJ1-1, with D tentatively TRBD1 (5 bases). The ends were cut back, 5 bases at V and 2 bases at J, with 9 bases in the middle. Germline CDR1 is SGHTA and CDR2 is FQGNSA. The CDR3 covers 13 residues. The CDR3 nucleotides read TGTGCCAGCAGCACCGGACATAACACTGAAGCTTTCTTT. This gives the protein CASSTGHNTEAFF.

The rearrangement links TRBV6-5 to TRBJ1-4; D may be TRBD1 (5 bases). Germline CDR1 MNHEY, CDR2 SVGAGI. Trimming left V 2 bases short and J 8 bases short, with 9 bases between. The CDR3 is made up of 13 amino acids. DNA of the CDR3: TGTGCCAGCAGTTACCACCGACAGGAAAAACTGTTTTTT. Translation: CASSYHRQEKLFF.

J is TRBJ1-1 and V is TRBV12-5; no clear D gene. The CDR3 has 14 residues. Germline CDR1 LGHNT, CDR2 FRNRAP. Trimming pared 5 bases from V and 2 bases from J, leaving 12 bases between. The CDR3 DNA reads as TGTGCTAGTGGTCCCAAGCGCAGTAACACTGAAGCTTTCTTT. It yields the protein CASGPKRSNTEAFF.

V is TRBV19 and J is TRBJ2-3, with 10 bases aligning to TRBD2. This CDR3 is 13 amino acids long. Trimming removed 10 bases from V and 6 bases from J; junction bases left unmatched: 7. CDR1 is LNHDA, CDR2 SQIVND, per germline (reference sequence). The CDR3 loop is CATRLAGGDTQYF. CDR3 DNA: TGTGCCACTCGACTAGCGGGCGGGGATACGCAGTATTTT.

J is TRBJ2-7 and V is TRBV28, with 8 bases matching TRBD1. CDR3 length equals 15 residues. Trimming cost V 4 bases and J 0 bases; bases outside gene matches: 5. Germline V gene data show CDR1 as MDHEN and CDR2 as SYDVKM. CDR3 region: CASSSSGTGSYEQYF. DNA of the CDR3: TGTGCCAGCAGTTCTTCCGGGACAGGCTCCTACGAGCAGTACTTC. Together with reference TRBV28 and TRBJ2-7, the CDR3 gives the full variable domain: DVKVTQSSRYLVKRTGEKVFLECVQDMDHENMFWYRQDPGLGLRLIYFSYDVKMKEKGDIPEGYSVSREKKERFSLILESASTNQTSMYLCASSSSGTGSYEQYFGPGTRLTVT.

The chain combines TRBV4-1 with TRBJ2-7; a possible D gene is TRBD2 (5 bases). The CDR3 loop spans 15 amino acids. The V gene's germline CDR1 is MGHRA and CDR2 YSYEKL. Trimming removed 6 bases from V and 3 bases from J, with 18 bases in between. The CDR3 loop is CASSFGVGQFYEQYF. The CDR3 region has the DNA TGCGCCAGCAGTTTCGGGGTAGGGCAGTTCTACGAGCAGTACTTC.

The table lists this clone with a count of one. The chain joins TRBV10-3 to TRBJ2-7; D may be TRBD1 or TRBD2 (5 bases each). The CDR3 totals 14 residues. Germline values: CDR1 ENHRY, CDR2 SYGVKD. V lost 6 bases and J lost 6, with 18 bases in between. The CDR3 bases are TGTGCCATCAGCGCGACCGGGACCTACGCCGAGCAGTACTTC. Protein sequence: CAISATGTYAEQYF.

The rearrangement uses TRBV7-2 and TRBJ1-6; D is ambiguous. There are 14 residues in the CDR3. CDR1 and CDR2 from the germline V gene are SGHTA and FQGNSA. The ends were cut back, 6 bases at V and 9 bases at J, with 15 bases in the middle. The CDR3 sequence: CASSLQPGPSPLHF. As DNA, the CDR3 is TGTGCCAGCAGTTTGCAACCTGGGCCTTCACCCCTCCACTTT.